What follows are 15 T cell receptor beta chains derived from one specimen sequenced in a study of T cell responses to AZD1222 COVID-19 vaccine. Clones were read by immunoSEQ multiplex PCR, and TCRdb kept only the in-frame ones, dropping some. This table holds about 140,000 clones, around 92% found once. The sample consisted of peripheral blood, taken 28 days after the second AZD1222 dose. Receptors originate from an adult who received the AZD1222 COVID-19 vaccine.

The rearrangement joins TRBV2 to TRBJ1-2; possible D gene TRBD1, 5 bases. Looked up from germline, CDR1 is SNHLY and CDR2 is FYNNEI. V was shortened by 1 base and J by 8 bases, with 14 bases between the two germline ends. The CDR3 is made up of 14 amino acids. The CDR3 region has the DNA TGTGCCAGCAGTGAAGGGAGCCAGGGTGTCGGCTACACCTTC. It codes for CASSEGSQGVGYTF.

V and J are TRBV28 and TRBJ2-7, with D perhaps TRBD2 (6 bases). In germline, CDR1 is MDHEN, CDR2 SYDVKM. V shed 7 bases and J shed 2 bases, with 12 bases lying between them. This CDR3 has 13 amino acids. CDR3 in amino acids: CASTREVAYEQYF. The CDR3 DNA is TGTGCCAGCACCAGGGAGGTTGCCTACGAGCAGTACTTC.

The chain carries TRBV3-1 (or the pseudogene TRBV3-2) and TRBJ2-3; no reliable D call. Germline loops: CDR1 LGHDT, CDR2 YNNKEL (reference sequence). Trimming removed 5 bases at V and 0 bases at J, with 6 bases between. This CDR3 comprises 13 residues. CDR3 loop: CASSLASTDTQYF. CDR3 bases: TGTGCCAGCAGCTTAGCTAGCACAGATACGCAGTATTTT.

V usage is TRBV12-3 or TRBV12-4 and J usage is TRBJ2-1; D is ambiguous. This CDR3 region has 13 residues. Between the trimmed V and J ends, which lost 6 bases and 7 bases, there was a span of 13 bases. CDR3 nucleotides: TGTGCCAGCAGCCTCCCGGGCTTTAATGAGCAGTTCTTC. It is translated as CASSLPGFNEQFF.

The chain employs TRBV4-2 and TRBJ1-2; 8 nucleotides agree with TRBD1. The CDR3 loop spans 14 amino acids. Trimming at V came to 6 bases and at J to 8 bases, leaving 11 bases not matched to a gene. Germline CDR1 LGHNA, CDR2 YNFKEQ. The DNA of the CDR3 is TGTGCCAGCAGGACCCTGACAGGGGAAGGAGGCTACACCTTC. Encoded protein: CASRTLTGEGGYTF.

The V and J genes are TRBV28 and TRBJ1-2; 9 bases map to TRBD1. Germline trimming cut 6 bases from V and 7 bases from J; bases unmatched to any gene: 12. CDR1 is MDHEN, CDR2 SYDVKM, per germline. CDR3 length: 15 amino acids. CDR3 protein: CASSPRRTGVRGYTF. The CDR3 coding sequence is TGTGCCAGCAGCCCTCGGCGGACAGGGGTGCGTGGCTACACCTTC.

The chain couples TRBV30 to TRBJ1-1; D might be TRBD1 (5 bases). Trimming shortened V by 2 bases and J by 8 bases, and 15 bases separated the two germline ends. CDR3 length equals 13 residues. CDR1 and CDR2 (germline): GTSNPN, SVGIG (reference sequence). This chain's CDR3 is CAWSLTRRGEAFF. The CDR3, as DNA: TGTGCCTGGAGTCTCACACGAAGGGGAGAAGCTTTCTTT.

This chain connects TRBV6-5 to TRBJ2-2; possibly TRBD1 or TRBD2 for D (5 bases each). V was cut by 5 bases and J by 5 bases, with 15 bases left in between. Per the germline V gene, CDR1 is MNHEY and CDR2 is SVGAGI. The CDR3 is 15 amino acids. CDR3 loop: CASSPREKGTGELFF. The CDR3 coding sequence is TGTGCCAGCAGTCCCCGGGAAAAGGGGACCGGGGAGCTGTTTTTT.

The genes are TRBV27 and TRBJ1-1; D perhaps matches TRBD1 (5 bases). CDR3 length: 14 amino acids. Trimming shortened V by 7 bases and J by 4 bases, and 16 bases separated the two germline ends. Germline V gene sequence: CDR1 MNHEY, CDR2 SMNVEV (reference sequence). The CDR3 DNA follows: TGTGCCAGCACCCCGGGGTTCGGGGGCACTGAAGCTTTCTTT. As protein: CASTPGFGGTEAFF.

The chain combines TRBV30 with TRBJ1-1; D gene ambiguous. Trimming left V 5 bases short and J 4 bases short, with 5 bases between. Germline CDR1 is GTSNPN and CDR2 is SVGIG (reference sequence). There are 10 residues in the CDR3. The CDR3 DNA follows: TGTGCCTGGGGACGCACTGAAGCTTTCTTT. It yields the protein CAWGRTEAFF.

The chain has TRBV14 and TRBJ2-7; no clear D gene. The CDR3 consists of 15 residues. Deletions cut 1 base from V and 0 bases from J, with 10 bases between. CDR1 and CDR2 (germline): SGHDN, FVKESK. Here the CDR3 DNA reads TGTGCCAGCAGCCAAGCAAATATGTACTCCTACGAGCAGTACTTC. As protein: CASSQANMYSYEQYF.

The rearrangement joins TRBV5-4 to TRBJ2-1; the match to TRBD2 covers 10 bases. Germline assignment: CDR1 SGHNT and CDR2 YYREEE (reference sequence). This CDR3 region has 17 residues. The junction had 10 bases not matched to a gene; V was cut back by 4 bases and J by 3 bases. CDR3 loop: CASSRNVRTSGYNEQFF. As DNA, the CDR3 is TGTGCCAGCAGCCGAAATGTGAGGACTAGCGGCTACAATGAGCAGTTCTTC. The whole variable domain, filled in from reference TRBV5-4 and TRBJ2-1, reads ETGVTQSPTHLIKTRGQQVTLRCSSQSGHNTVSWYQQALGQGPQFIFQYYREEENGRGNFPPRFSGLQFPNYSSELNVNALELDDSALYLCASSRNVRTSGYNEQFFGPGTRLTVL.

The chain employs TRBV27 and TRBJ2-7, with D perhaps being TRBD1 or TRBD2 (6 bases each). V was trimmed by 0 bases and J by 5 bases, leaving 8 bases between them. The germline gives CDR1 MNHEY, CDR2 SMNVEV (reference sequence). This CDR3 contains 13 residues. The CDR3 region has the DNA TGTGCCAGCAGTTTATCAGGGGGGAACGAGCAGTACTTC. Translated, it gives CASSLSGGNEQYF.

This chain uses TRBV18 with TRBJ1-2; maybe TRBD1 (5 bases). V shed 0 bases and J shed 7 bases, with 15 bases lying between them. Germline loops: CDR1 KGHSH, CDR2 LQKENI. The CDR3 is 15 amino acids. The CDR3 DNA sequence: TGTGCCAGCTCACCACCCGGGAGCAGGGTAACTGGCTACACCTTC. Translating gives CASSPPGSRVTGYTF.

This rearrangement joins TRBV18 to TRBJ2-1; TRBD1 matches at 8 bases. Germline CDR1 KGHSH, CDR2 LQKENI. CDR3 length: 15 amino acids. Unmatched junction bases numbered 7, after V lost 3 bases and J lost 6 bases. In DNA, the CDR3 is TGTGCCAGCTCACCCGGGACAGGACGGAGCAATGAGCAGTTCTTC. Protein product: CASSPGTGRSNEQFF. Drawing the rest from reference TRBV18 and TRBJ2-1, the complete variable domain is NAGVMQNPRHLVRRRGQEARLRCSPMKGHSHVYWYRQLPEEGLKFMVYLQKENIIDESGMPKERFSAEFPKEGPSILRIQQVVRGDSAAYFCASSPGTGRSNEQFFGPGTRLTVL.